This T cell receptor (beta chain) was recovered during a study of blood T cell repertoires in COVID-19 (dated by TCRdb to the early 2020s). In terms of the full investigation: Samples from collaborators originated in the United States, Italy and Spain and spanned both the acute and convalescent phases of COVID-19. The prospective study material was composed of cDNA or gDNA derived from T cells, B-cell-depleted T cells, or PBMCs. The dataset comprised deeply sampled blood TCRbeta repertoires from subjects exposed to, actively infected with, or recovered from COVID-19. The repertoires were released in a freely available public database meant as a resource for research on the immune response to SARS-CoV-2. The samples were drawn from two sources: the first 160 participants of the ongoing ImmuneRACE study, and about 1,300 subjects contributed by 6 global collaborators. The sample metadata nearly always contained a de-identified subject ID, COVID-19 status, age in years and sex. HLA class I and class II types, where available, came from metadata supplied by the sample provider rather than from assay-based typing.

Here is what the overall study found, with its caveats: The quantity of clinical and demographic metadata differed by source and by participant and was supplied without curation.

Regarding this clone: Its antigen remains undetermined. No qualities accompany the bases; no much larger clone lies one base away.

Per the germline V gene (reference sequence), SEHNR is the CDR1 and FQNEAQ is the CDR2. Trimming removed 5 bases from V and 4 bases from J, leaving 12 bases between the germline ends. The CDR3 holds 14 amino acids from the cysteine to the phenylalanine. The retained sequence is limited to the CDR3, 42 bases, with the frame set at the first base. The collaborating institutions used their own protocols to collect whole blood in K2EDTA tubes. Collaborator samples were shipped for TCRbeta analysis as frozen whole blood, isolated PBMCs, or DNA extracted from either sample type. The immunoSEQ Assay, a bias-controlled multiplex PCR, was used to amplify TCRbeta CDR3 regions from genomic DNA. For the original study's pipeline: Within the assay, amplification of reference gene primers was used to estimate how many nucleated cells each sample contained. Sequence reads were collapsed and filtered to measure the absolute abundance of every unique TCRbeta CDR3 rearrangement. For each sample, productive Simpson clonality was calculated by taking the square root of Simpson's diversity index across productive rearrangements. TCRdb re-hosts the immuneACCESS table, in-frame sequences only. Its copies lack some clones; in the studies checked, an unresolved V gene accounts for under half of them, and the cause for the rest is not known. Clonal size and the V and J genes are those of that table, whereas D and trimming came from the DNA. The sample table holds about 2,600 clones, of which roughly 87% were seen once. Of the sample, 17% falls within the top ten clones.

The chain joins TRBV7-9 to TRBJ1-5; the D segment could be TRBD1, given 5 matching bases. The sample comprised peripheral blood. The sequence came from a man between 65 and 80 years old with active COVID-19. The DNA reads TGTGCCAGCAGCGGAGCAGGGTCGAATCAGCCCCAGCATTTT. Its translation is CASSGAGSNQPQHF.